These 16 T cell receptor beta chains came from one sample sequenced in a study of CD8 T cells in ankylosing spondylitis. Overall study findings and caveats: Roughly 8 highly homologous variants made up a TCR beta motif that seemed to typify ankylosing spondylitis blood.

What these receptors recognize is not known. TCRdb re-called the 5' RACE reads with MiXCR, one entry per CDR3 protein. This repertoire shows roughly 90,000 distinct CDR3 sequences, roughly 9% found once; its top ten account for over 25%. Specimen: blood, either unsorted or a sorted T cell fraction (not recorded which). The receptors were gathered from a male donor with ankylosing spondylitis.

This clonotype was recorded at least ten times. The rearrangement joins TRBV6-2 or TRBV6-3 to TRBJ2-7; 8 bases fit TRBD1. The CDR3 consists of 15 residues. From germline, CDR1 is MNHEY and CDR2 SVGEGT. Trimming at V came to 6 bases and at J to 3 bases, leaving 10 bases not matched to a gene. The DNA of the CDR3 is TGTGCCAGCAGACCGGGACAGGAATACCACTACGAGCAGTACTTC. Translation gives CASRPGQEYHYEQYF.

This clonotype was counted at least ten times. This sequence joins TRBV7-2 and TRBJ1-5; D unresolved. Germline V gene data show CDR1 as SGHTA and CDR2 as FQGNSA. The V end lost 0 bases, the J end lost 4 bases, and 7 bases lay between the germline ends. The CDR3 sequence is 14 residues long. Written as DNA, the CDR3 is TGTGCCAGCAGCTTAGCCCGGGGAAATCAGCCCCAGCATTTT. It yields the protein CASSLARGNQPQHF.

This clonotype was counted a few times. The rearrangement joins TRBV10-3 to TRBJ2-5; 11 bases line up with TRBD2. Germline trimming cut 5 bases from V and 1 base from J; bases unmatched to any gene: 6. The CDR3 sequence is 16 residues long. The germline V gene encodes CDR1 ENHRY and CDR2 SYGVKD. The CDR3 DNA follows: TGTGCCATCAGTACTGGGACTAGCGGAAGCCAAGAGACCCAGTACTTC. It is translated as CAISTGTSGSQETQYF.

The rearrangement uses TRBV6-1 and TRBJ2-1; 11 bases map to TRBD2. Germline CDR1 is MNHNS and CDR2 is SASEGT. After removal of 10 bases from V and 10 bases from J, the junction contained 12 bases not matched to a gene. This CDR3 comprises 14 residues. The CDR3 sequence is CATDVRLAGSEQFF. The CDR3 DNA reads as TGTGCCACCGACGTTAGACTAGCGGGAAGCGAGCAGTTCTTC.

The V gene is TRBV7-8, the J gene TRBJ2-2; D is unclear. Germline CDR1 SGHVS, CDR2 FQNEAQ. The CDR3 runs 17 residues. Deletions cut 5 bases from V and 2 bases from J, with 18 bases between. DNA of the CDR3: TGTGCCAGCAGCCAACCCCCAAGCAGAGATAACACCGGGGAGCTGTTTTTT. Amino acid sequence: CASSQPPSRDNTGELFF.

At least ten counts were recorded for this clonotype. The V call is TRBV2, the J call TRBJ2-7; 10 nucleotides agree with TRBD1. The CDR3 covers 15 residues. With V trimmed by 3 bases and J by 3 bases, 5 bases remained unmatched. Germline assignment: CDR1 SNHLY and CDR2 FYNNEI. CDR3 in amino acids: CASSEGQGTHYEQYF. In nucleotides, the CDR3 is TGTGCCAGCAGTGAGGGACAGGGGACCCACTACGAGCAGTACTTC.

This clonotype has only a few counts. This chain links TRBV18 with TRBJ2-7; D may be TRBD1 (7 bases). V lost 4 bases and J lost 2, with 9 bases in between. Germline-derived CDR1 and CDR2 are KGHSH and LQKENI. The CDR3 is 13 residues long. Here the CDR3 DNA reads TGTGCCAGCTCACGCGGGACAGCCTACGAGCAGTACGTC. Encoded protein: CASSRGTAYEQYV.

The chain joins TRBV2 to TRBJ2-7, with 8 bases identical to TRBD1. CDR3 length: 15 residues. Germline lookup yields CDR1 SNHLY and CDR2 FYNNEI. V lost 8 bases and J lost 4; bases outside the gene matches: 13. CDR3 sequence: CASGQNSGGGYEQYV. The CDR3 nucleotides are TGTGCCAGCGGCCAAAACTCAGGGGGCGGATACGAGCAGTACGTC.

V usage is TRBV29-1 and J usage is TRBJ1-2, with 7 bases aligning to TRBD1. This CDR3 is built from 13 residues. V dropped 3 bases and J dropped 7; count of bases not matched to a gene: 8. Germline V gives CDR1 SQVTM, CDR2 ANQGSEA. DNA of the CDR3: TGCAGCGTTGAGAGGCAGGGGGATGTTGGCTACACCTTC. It specifies CSVERQGDVGYTF. Based on the CDR3 plus reference TRBV29-1 and TRBJ1-2, the full variable domain is SAVISQKPSRDICQRGTSLTIQCQVDSQVTMMFWYRQQPGQSLTLIATANQGSEATYESGFVIDKFPISRPNLTFSTLTVSNMSPEDSSIYLCSVERQGDVGYTFGSGTRLTVV.

The CDR3 loop is CASSYGTGGFEQYF. DNA for the CDR3: TGTGCCAGCAGTTACGGGACAGGGGGCTTCGAGCAGTACTTC. The chain links TRBV12-3 or TRBV12-4 to TRBJ2-7; 12 nucleotides match TRBD1. The V segment lost 4 bases and the J segment 6 bases; nucleotides outside the gene matches: 4. The CDR3 is 14 residues long.

This clonotype was seen many times. The rearrangement uses TRBV4-2 and TRBJ1-2, with D unclear. V was shortened by 0 bases and J by 0 bases, with 11 bases between the two germline ends. This CDR3 has 16 amino acids. Germline V gene data show CDR1 as LGHNA and CDR2 as YNFKEQ. The CDR3 bases are TGTGCCAGCAGCCAAGATATCCGGGGAACTAACTATGGCTACACCTTC. It encodes CASSQDIRGTNYGYTF.

The table lists this clonotype with a few counts. The chain links TRBV7-9 to TRBJ2-7; possibly TRBD1 or TRBD2 for D (5 bases each). The CDR3 contains 14 residues. CDR1 and CDR2 from the germline V gene are SEHNR and FQNEAQ (reference sequence). V was pared by 5 bases and J by 5 bases, with 16 bases between. The DNA for the CDR3 is TGTGCCAGCAGCCCACCGGGACCATGGGACGAGCAGTACTTC. Its protein product is CASSPPGPWDEQYF.

A few counts support this clonotype. CDR3 sequence: CASSDASGRGYNEQFF. The CDR3 DNA reads as TGCGCCAGCAGCGACGCTAGCGGGAGGGGATACAATGAGCAGTTCTTC. V gene TRBV10-1 combines with J gene TRBJ2-1; 12 bases agree with TRBD2. Unmatched junction bases numbered 7, after V lost 6 bases and J lost 4 bases. The germline gives CDR1 WNHNN, CDR2 SYGVQD (reference sequence). The CDR3 loop spans 16 amino acids.

This clonotype was detected a few times. This sequence joins TRBV7-9 and TRBJ1-1, with a tentative D call TRBD1 (6 bases). The germline V gene encodes CDR1 SEHNR and CDR2 FQNEAQ (reference sequence). V lost 7 bases, J lost 1 base, and 19 bases lay in between. There are 16 residues in the CDR3. CDR3 in amino acids: CASTPRLQGKNTEAFF. CDR3 DNA: TGTGCCAGCACCCCGAGGTTACAGGGTAAGAACACTGAAGCTTTCTTT.

The V and J genes are TRBV7-2 and TRBJ2-3; D is tentatively TRBD1 or TRBD2 (7 bases each). The CDR3 length is 16 residues. V was shortened by 2 bases and J by 2 bases, with 14 bases between the two germline ends. Per germline, CDR1 SGHTA and CDR2 FQGNSA. CDR3 sequence (DNA): TGTGCCAGCAGCTTAAGGGGGCGGGAGCTCACAGATACGCAGTATTTT. This sequence encodes CASSLRGRELTDTQYF.

This clonotype appeared a single time. The chain has TRBV30 and TRBJ2-3, with TRBD2 identical over 12 bases. Trimming at V came to 4 bases and at J to 2 bases, leaving 4 bases not matched to a gene. CDR1 is GTSNPN, CDR2 SVGIG, per germline (reference sequence). This CDR3 region has 15 residues. The CDR3 coding sequence is TGTGCCTGGATTGGACTAGCGGGGCCCACAGATACGCAGTATTTT. Amino acid sequence: CAWIGLAGPTDTQYF.